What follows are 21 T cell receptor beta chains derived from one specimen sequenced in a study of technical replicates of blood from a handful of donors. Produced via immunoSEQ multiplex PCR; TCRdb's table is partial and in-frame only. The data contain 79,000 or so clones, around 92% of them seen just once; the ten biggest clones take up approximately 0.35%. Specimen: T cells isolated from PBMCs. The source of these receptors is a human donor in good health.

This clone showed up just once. The CDR3 DNA follows: TGTGCCAGCAGTGAACTGCGGGCCTATGAGCAGTTCTTC. Translated, it gives CASSELRAYEQFF. The V gene is TRBV6-1, the J gene TRBJ2-1; weak D call: TRBD2 (5 bases). This CDR3 contains 13 residues. CDR1 is MNHNS, CDR2 SASEGT, per germline. V lost 2 bases, J lost 8 bases, and 10 bases lay in between.

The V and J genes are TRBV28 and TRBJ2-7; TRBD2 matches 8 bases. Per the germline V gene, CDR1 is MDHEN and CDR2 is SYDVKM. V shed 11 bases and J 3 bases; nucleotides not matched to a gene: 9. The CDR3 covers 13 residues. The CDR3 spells CASRREESYEQYF. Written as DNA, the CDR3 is TGTGCCTCGAGGCGGGAGGAAAGCTACGAGCAGTACTTC.

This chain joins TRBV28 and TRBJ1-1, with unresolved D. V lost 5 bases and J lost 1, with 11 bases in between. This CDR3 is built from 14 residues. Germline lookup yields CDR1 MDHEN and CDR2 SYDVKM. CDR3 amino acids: CASSKSTGNTEAFF. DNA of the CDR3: TGTGCCAGCAGTAAAAGTACTGGGAACACTGAAGCTTTCTTT.

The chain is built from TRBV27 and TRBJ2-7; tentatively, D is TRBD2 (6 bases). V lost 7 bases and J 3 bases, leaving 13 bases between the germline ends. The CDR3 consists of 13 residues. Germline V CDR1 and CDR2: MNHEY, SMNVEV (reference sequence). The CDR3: CASKRRGDYEQYF. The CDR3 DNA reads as TGTGCCAGCAAACGGCGGGGTGACTACGAGCAGTACTTC.

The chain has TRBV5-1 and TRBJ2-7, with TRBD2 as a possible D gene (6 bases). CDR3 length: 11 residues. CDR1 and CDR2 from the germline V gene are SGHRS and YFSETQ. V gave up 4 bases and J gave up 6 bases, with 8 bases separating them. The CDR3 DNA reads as TGCGCCAGCAGCCCGGGACTCGAGCAGTACTTC. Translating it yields CASSPGLEQYF.

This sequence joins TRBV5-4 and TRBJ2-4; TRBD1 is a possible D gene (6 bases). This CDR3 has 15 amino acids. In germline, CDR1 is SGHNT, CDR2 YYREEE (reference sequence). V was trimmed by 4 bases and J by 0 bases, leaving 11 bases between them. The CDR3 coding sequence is TGTGCCAGCAGCCTGTGGACAGTAGCCAAAAACATTCAGTACTTC. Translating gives CASSLWTVAKNIQYF.

CDR3 sequence reads: CAWSRVETGTQYF. The CDR3 nucleotides are TGTGCCTGGAGCCGGGTCGAGACGGGTACGCAGTATTTT. This chain connects TRBV30 to TRBJ2-3; D remains ambiguous. The CDR3 sequence is 13 residues long. Germline V gives CDR1 GTSNPN, CDR2 SVGIG (reference sequence). The V gene lost 3 bases and the J gene lost 8 bases, with 15 bases spanning the gap.

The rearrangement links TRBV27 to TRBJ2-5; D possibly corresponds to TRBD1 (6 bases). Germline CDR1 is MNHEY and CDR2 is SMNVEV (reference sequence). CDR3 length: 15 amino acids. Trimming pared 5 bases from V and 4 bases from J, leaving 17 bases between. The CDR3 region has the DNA TGTGCCAGCAGTCCACGCACAGGGACGGGAGAGACCCAGTACTTC. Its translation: CASSPRTGTGETQYF.

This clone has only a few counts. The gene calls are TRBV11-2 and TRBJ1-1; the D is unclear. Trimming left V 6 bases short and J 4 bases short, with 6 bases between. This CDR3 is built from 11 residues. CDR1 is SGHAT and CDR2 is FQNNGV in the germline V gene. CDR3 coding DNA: TGTGCCAGCAGTCAAATCACTGAAGCTTTCTTT. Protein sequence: CASSQITEAFF.

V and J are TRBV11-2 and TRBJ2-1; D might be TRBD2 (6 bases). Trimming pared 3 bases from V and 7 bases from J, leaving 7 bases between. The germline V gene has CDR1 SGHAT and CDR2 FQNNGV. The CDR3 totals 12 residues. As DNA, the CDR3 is TGTGCCAGCAGCTTTGGGAGGAATGAGCAGTTCTTC. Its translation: CASSFGRNEQFF.

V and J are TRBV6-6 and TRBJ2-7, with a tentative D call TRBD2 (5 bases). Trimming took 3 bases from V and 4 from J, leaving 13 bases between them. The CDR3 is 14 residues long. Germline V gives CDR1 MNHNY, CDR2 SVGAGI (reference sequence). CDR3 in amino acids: CASSYEPGLYEQYF. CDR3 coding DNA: TGTGCCAGCAGTTATGAGCCGGGGTTATACGAGCAGTACTTC.

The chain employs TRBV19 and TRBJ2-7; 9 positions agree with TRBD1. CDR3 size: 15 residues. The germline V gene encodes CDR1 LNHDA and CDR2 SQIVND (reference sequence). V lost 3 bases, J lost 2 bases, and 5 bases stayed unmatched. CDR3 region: CASSIGDRVTYEQYF. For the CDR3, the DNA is TGTGCCAGTAGTATTGGGGACAGGGTGACCTACGAGCAGTACTTC.

CDR3 in amino acids: CASSFGLEGETQYF. CDR3 coding DNA: TGTGCCAGCAGCTTTGGACTCGAAGGCGAGACCCAGTACTTC. V and J are TRBV9 and TRBJ2-5, with a tentative D call TRBD2 (5 bases). Trimming took 4 bases from V and 5 from J, leaving 15 bases between them. Germline-derived CDR1 and CDR2 are SGDLS and YYNGEE. The CDR3 has 14 amino acids.

In DNA, the CDR3 is TGCGCCAGCAGCCACCCGGAGCTGAGCAAGCCCCAGCATTTT. It encodes CASSHPELSKPQHF. This chain joins TRBV4-1 and TRBJ1-5; D unresolved. V was trimmed by 3 bases and J by 8 bases, leaving 14 bases between them. Germline V gene lookup returns CDR1 MGHRA and CDR2 YSYEKL. This CDR3 is built from 14 residues.

CDR3 amino acids: CASSNRDRVIHEQYF. The CDR3 coding sequence is TGTGCCAGCAGTAACCGGGACAGGGTAATCCACGAGCAGTACTTC. The chain couples TRBV28 to TRBJ2-7; the match to TRBD1 covers 9 bases. The CDR3 has 15 residues. Germline V gene data show CDR1 as MDHEN and CDR2 as SYDVKM. J was trimmed by 5 bases and V by 5 bases; bases with no gene match: 10.

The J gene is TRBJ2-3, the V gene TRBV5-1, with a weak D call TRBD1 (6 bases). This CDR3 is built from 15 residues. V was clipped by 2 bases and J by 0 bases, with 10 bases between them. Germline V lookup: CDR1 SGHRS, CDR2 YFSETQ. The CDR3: CASSFSRGSTDTQYF. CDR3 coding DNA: TGCGCCAGCAGCTTTTCCAGGGGTAGCACAGATACGCAGTATTTT.

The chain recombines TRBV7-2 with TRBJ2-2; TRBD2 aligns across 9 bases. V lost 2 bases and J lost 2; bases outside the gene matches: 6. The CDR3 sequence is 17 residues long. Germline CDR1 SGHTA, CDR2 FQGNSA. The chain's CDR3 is CASSLSLAGLNTGELFF. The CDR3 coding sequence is TGTGCCAGCAGCTTAAGTCTAGCGGGATTAAACACCGGGGAGCTGTTTTTT.

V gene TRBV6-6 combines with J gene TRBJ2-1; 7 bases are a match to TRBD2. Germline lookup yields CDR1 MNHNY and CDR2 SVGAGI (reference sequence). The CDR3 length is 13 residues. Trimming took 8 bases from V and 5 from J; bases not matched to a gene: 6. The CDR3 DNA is TGTGCCAGCGGGCTAGCGGAGAACAATGAGCAGTTCTTC. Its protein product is CASGLAENNEQFF.

The CDR3 bases are TGTGCCAGCAGTCTTATGAGTACCTTAGAGACCCAGTACTTC. Translated, it gives CASSLMSTLETQYF. The chain carries TRBV28 and TRBJ2-5; D is unclear. V lost 5 bases, J lost 4 bases, and 14 bases lay in between. Germline loops: CDR1 MDHEN, CDR2 SYDVKM. There are 14 residues in the CDR3.

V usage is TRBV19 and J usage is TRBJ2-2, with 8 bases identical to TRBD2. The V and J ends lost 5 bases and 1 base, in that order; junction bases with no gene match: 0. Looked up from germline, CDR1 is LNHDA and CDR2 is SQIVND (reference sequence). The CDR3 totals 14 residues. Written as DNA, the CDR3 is TGTGCCAGTAGTGCGGGGGGGAACACCGGGGAGCTGTTTTTT. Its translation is CASSAGGNTGELFF.

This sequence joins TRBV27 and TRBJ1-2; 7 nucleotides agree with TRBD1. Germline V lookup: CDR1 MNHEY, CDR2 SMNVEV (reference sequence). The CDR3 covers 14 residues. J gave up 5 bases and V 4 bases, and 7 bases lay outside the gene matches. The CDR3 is CASSSTRGLYGYTF. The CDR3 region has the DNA TGTGCCAGCAGTTCCACCAGGGGGTTGTATGGCTACACCTTC.